The next 5 T cell receptor beta chains were all read from a single sample in a study of blood T cell repertoires in COVID-19. Sequenced by immunoSEQ multiplex PCR; TCRdb stores in-frame clones only, minus some. This repertoire shows 95,000 to 100,000 clones, 85% to 95% found once; its top ten account for over 5.5%. Sample: peripheral blood. The receptors originated from a man between 45 and 60 years old with active COVID-19.

The CDR3 reads CASDYLINEQFF. The CDR3, as DNA: TGTGCCAGCGACTATTTAATCAATGAGCAGTTCTTC. The chain links TRBV2 to TRBJ2-1; the D gene is possibly TRBD2 (5 bases). The V gene's germline CDR1 is SNHLY and CDR2 FYNNEI. Trimming shortened V by 8 bases and J by 6 bases, and 11 bases separated the two germline ends. This CDR3 spans 12 amino acids.

Written as DNA, the CDR3 is TGTGCCAGCAGCTTGGGTGGGCCCCCCAACGAGCAGTACTTC. The encoded protein is CASSLGGPPNEQYF. The chain couples TRBV7-9 to TRBJ2-7; no firm D call. There are 14 residues in the CDR3. V was pared by 3 bases and J by 5 bases, with 14 bases between. Germline loops: CDR1 SEHNR, CDR2 FQNEAQ (reference sequence).

This clone was picked up a small number of times. The genes are TRBV27 and TRBJ1-6; 11 bases agree with TRBD1. The CDR3 loop spans 16 amino acids. J was trimmed by 6 bases and V by 6 bases; bases with no gene match: 7. CDR1 MNHEY and CDR2 SMNVEV come from the germline V gene (reference sequence). CDR3 in amino acids: CASSPGQGGSNSPLHF. In nucleotides, the CDR3 is TGTGCCAGCAGCCCGGGACAGGGGGGTTCTAATTCACCCCTCCACTTT.

CDR3 coding DNA: TGCGCCAGCAGCGCGGCAGGGGGCGAATACAATGAGCAGTTCTTC. This gives the protein CASSAAGGEYNEQFF. The chain has TRBV5-1 and TRBJ2-1; 8 nucleotides agree with TRBD1. After removal of 4 bases from V and 4 bases from J, the junction contained 7 bases not matched to a gene. Germline CDR1 SGHRS, CDR2 YFSETQ. The CDR3 length is 15 residues. Supplemented by reference TRBV5-1 and TRBJ2-1, the full variable domain reads KAGVTQTPRYLIKTRGQQVTLSCSPISGHRSVSWYQQTPGQGLQFLFEYFSETQRNKGNFPGRFSGRQFSNSRSEMNVSTLELGDSALYLCASSAAGGEYNEQFFGPGTRLTVL.

The genes are TRBV7-3 and TRBJ2-1; TRBD1 matches 7 bases. The CDR3 is made up of 14 amino acids. The V gene's germline CDR1 is SGHTA and CDR2 FQGTGA. The trim removed 5 bases at V and 6 bases at J, leaving 7 bases unmatched. The CDR3 is CASSPTWDSNEQFF. The CDR3 coding sequence is TGTGCCAGCAGCCCCACGTGGGACAGCAATGAGCAGTTCTTC.